The 6 T cell receptor beta chains presented below share a single source sample, sequenced in a study of cytomegalovirus exposure and HLA in healthy donors. 60 Vbeta and 13 Jbeta primers were used in PCR. Method: immunoSEQ multiplex PCR; TCRdb's copy keeps in-frame clones and lacks some. This table has 200,000 to 300,000 clones, 82% appearing once. What was sequenced was PBMCs. Every receptor here comes from a woman aged 40-49 years in good health and CMV-seropositive.

The rearrangement joins TRBV19 to TRBJ2-1; the match to TRBD1 covers 8 bases. Germline CDR1 LNHDA, CDR2 SQIVND (reference sequence). Trimming took 4 bases from V and 4 from J; bases not matched to a gene: 3. This CDR3 is built from 14 residues. The CDR3 DNA reads as TGTGCCAGTAGTACCGGACAGGGATACAATGAGCAGTTCTTC. The encoded protein is CASSTGQGYNEQFF.

The J gene is TRBJ2-2, the V gene TRBV7-2, with D perhaps TRBD2 (5 bases). The germline V and J ends were trimmed by 11 bases and 1 base, with 14 bases remaining between them. Per germline, CDR1 SGHTA and CDR2 FQGNSA. CDR3 length: 14 residues. The CDR3 sequence is CAQRRTLNTGELFF. In nucleotides, the CDR3 is TGTGCCCAGCGGCGGACCTTGAACACCGGGGAGCTGTTTTTT.

In DNA form, the CDR3 reads TGCGCCAGCAGCCAAAGTTCGGGCAGGGCGCATTCACCCCTCCACTTT. It codes for CASSQSSGRAHSPLHF. J is TRBJ1-6 and V is TRBV4-3; tentative D call: TRBD1 (5 bases). This CDR3 has 16 residues. Trimming took 2 bases from V and 8 from J, leaving 16 bases between them. Germline assignment: CDR1 LGHNA and CDR2 YSLEER.

The chain uses TRBV30 and TRBJ1-3, with TRBD1 matching over 9 bases. The CDR3 totals 14 residues. CDR1 is GTSNPN, CDR2 SVGIG, per germline (reference sequence). V gave up 1 base and J gave up 8 bases; unmatched junction bases: 6. CDR3 sequence reads: CAWSADRGLDTIYF. The DNA for the CDR3 is TGTGCCTGGAGTGCAGACAGGGGGTTGGACACCATATATTTT.

The count of this clone is one. The chain is built from TRBV10-3 and TRBJ1-1; 10 bases line up with TRBD1. V lost 4 bases and J lost 1; bases outside the gene matches: 24. CDR1 is ENHRY, CDR2 SYGVKD, per germline. The CDR3 has 22 amino acids. CDR3 nucleotide sequence: TGTGCCATCAGTGGAAGAACCGGGACAGGGGCGCCGGGCGACAATCGGAACACTGAAGCTTTCTTT. Encoded protein: CAISGRTGTGAPGDNRNTEAFF.

The chain has TRBV19 and TRBJ2-3; 10 nucleotides match TRBD1. This CDR3 contains 17 residues. CDR1 is LNHDA and CDR2 is SQIVND in the germline V gene (reference sequence). The junction had 10 bases not matched to a gene; V was cut back by 6 bases and J by 1 base. This CDR3 is CASRLMGDRGRTDTQYF. The CDR3, as DNA: TGTGCCAGTAGACTTATGGGGGACAGGGGTCGCACAGATACGCAGTATTTT.